One and the same sample provided the 14 T cell receptor beta chains below, sequenced in a study of blood T cell repertoires in COVID-19. The method was immunoSEQ multiplex PCR; TCRdb's version includes in-frame clones alone and lacks a portion of them. Of about 250,000 clones listed, around nine tenths were seen once; the top ten hold 2% to 2.5%. Sequencing was carried out using peripheral blood. These receptors were taken from a woman in her thirties or forties who had recovered from COVID-19.

The chain combines TRBV27 with TRBJ2-2, with 7 bases matching TRBD1. After removal of 2 bases from V and 1 base from J, the junction contained 4 bases not matched to a gene. The CDR3 loop spans 16 amino acids. The germline V gene encodes CDR1 MNHEY and CDR2 SMNVEV (reference sequence). CDR3 sequence reads: CASSLEGAKNTGELFF. For the CDR3, the DNA is TGTGCCAGCAGTTTAGAGGGGGCGAAGAACACCGGGGAGCTGTTTTTT.

CDR3 sequence (DNA): TGTGCCAGCAGCGTAGTTGACCAGGGGCCTGGAAACACCATATATTTT. This sequence encodes CASSVVDQGPGNTIYF. This chain uses TRBV9 with TRBJ1-3; D may be TRBD1 (6 bases). The CDR3 runs 16 residues. V dropped 0 bases and J dropped 2 bases, with 12 bases sitting between them. Germline V gives CDR1 SGDLS, CDR2 YYNGEE.

The rearrangement uses TRBV19 and TRBJ2-7, with 7 bases identical to TRBD2. Trimming removed 4 bases from V and 2 bases from J; junction bases left unmatched: 5. Germline V lookup: CDR1 LNHDA, CDR2 SQIVND (reference sequence). This CDR3 has 14 residues. CDR3 protein: CASSRTSDPYEQYF. In DNA, the CDR3 is TGTGCCAGTAGTAGAACTAGCGACCCCTACGAGCAGTACTTC.

The V call is TRBV6-2 or TRBV6-3, the J call TRBJ1-5; D gene uncertain. CDR3 length: 16 amino acids. Germline V gene data show CDR1 as MNHEY and CDR2 as SVGEGT. V dropped 4 bases and J dropped 1 base, with 14 bases sitting between them. The CDR3 DNA reads as TGTGCCAGCAGTTCCCGGGGAGCCTTGAGCAATCAGCCCCAGCATTTT. This gives the protein CASSSRGALSNQPQHF.

The chain has TRBV6-5 and TRBJ2-7, with D uncertain. V lost 0 bases and J lost 3, with 9 bases in between. The CDR3 extends over 14 amino acids. The germline CDR1 and CDR2 sequences are MNHEY and SVGAGI. The CDR3 DNA reads as TGTGCCAGCAGTTACTCGCCACCGGTCTACGAGCAGTACTTC. Its translation: CASSYSPPVYEQYF.

V is TRBV11-2 and J is TRBJ2-7; D not resolved. The CDR3 runs 15 residues. CDR1 is SGHAT and CDR2 is FQNNGV in the germline V gene. The V gene lost 2 bases and the J gene lost 4 bases, with 15 bases spanning the gap. The CDR3 spells CASSLFSEFPYEQYF. DNA of the CDR3: TGTGCCAGCAGCTTATTCAGCGAATTCCCTTACGAGCAGTACTTC. Combining the CDR3 with reference TRBV11-2 and TRBJ2-7 gives the whole variable domain EAGVAQSPRYKIIEKRQSVAFWCNPISGHATLYWYQQILGQGPKLLIQFQNNGVVDDSQLPKDRFSAERLKGVDSTLKIQPAKLEDSAVYLCASSLFSEFPYEQYFGPGTRLTVT.

The chain recombines TRBV11-2 with TRBJ2-5, with 10 bases identical to TRBD1. Germline CDR1 reads SGHAT; CDR2 reads FQNNGV. With V trimmed by 3 bases and J by 2 bases, 3 bases remained unmatched. The CDR3 runs to 15 residues. Here the CDR3 reads CASSLGQGLQETQYF. The CDR3 region has the DNA TGTGCCAGCAGCTTGGGACAGGGGCTACAAGAGACCCAGTACTTC.

V is TRBV7-2 and J is TRBJ1-5; no reliable D call. Germline values: CDR1 SGHTA, CDR2 FQGNSA. V gave up 1 base and J gave up 6 bases, with 13 bases separating them. The CDR3 is 15 residues long. The CDR3 spells CASSLGGGNGQPQHF. The DNA for the CDR3 is TGTGCCAGCAGCTTAGGGGGAGGGAACGGTCAGCCCCAGCATTTT.

The chain joins TRBV11-2 to TRBJ2-1; TRBD2 matches at 7 bases. After removal of 5 bases from V and 4 bases from J, the junction contained 11 bases not matched to a gene. Per the germline V gene, CDR1 is SGHAT and CDR2 is FQNNGV. The CDR3 runs to 16 residues. The CDR3 spells CASSPRTGREYNEQFF. The CDR3 DNA reads as TGTGCCAGCAGCCCCCGCACCGGGCGGGAGTACAATGAGCAGTTCTTC. The variable domain in full, with the rest retrieved from reference TRBV11-2 and TRBJ2-1, is EAGVAQSPRYKIIEKRQSVAFWCNPISGHATLYWYQQILGQGPKLLIQFQNNGVVDDSQLPKDRFSAERLKGVDSTLKIQPAKLEDSAVYLCASSPRTGREYNEQFFGPGTRLTVL.

The rearrangement links TRBV7-3 to TRBJ2-3; tentative D call: TRBD2 (5 bases). The CDR3 runs 12 residues. The V end was cut by 3 bases, the J end by 5 bases, with 6 bases between. From germline, CDR1 is SGHTA and CDR2 FQGTGA. Here the CDR3 reads CASSLGRDTQYF. Here the CDR3 DNA reads TGTGCCAGCAGCTTGGGGAGAGATACGCAGTATTTT.

This chain joins TRBV24-1 and TRBJ2-5; 8 bases agree with TRBD2. CDR1 is KGHDR and CDR2 is SFDVKD in the germline V gene. V trimming: 3 bases; J trimming: 5 bases; junction bases outside the gene matches: 7. CDR3 length: 15 amino acids. CDR3 nucleotides: TGTGCCACCAGTGATCCGGGAGGGGCATCGGAGACCCAGTACTTC. Amino acid sequence: CATSDPGGASETQYF.

This clone has only one observation. The chain employs TRBV19 and TRBJ1-2, with TRBD1 as a possible D gene (6 bases). The CDR3 has 17 amino acids. V was shortened by 3 bases and J by 0 bases, with 17 bases between the two germline ends. CDR1 LNHDA and CDR2 SQIVND come from the germline V gene (reference sequence). The CDR3 nucleotides are TGTGCCAGTAGTATGAGGGGGACACATGATCCTAACTATGGCTACACCTTC. Translation: CASSMRGTHDPNYGYTF.

The chain recombines TRBV27 with TRBJ2-7, with D unclear. Trimming removed 9 bases at V and 3 bases at J, with 3 bases between. This CDR3 is built from 9 residues. Germline V gene data show CDR1 as MNHEY and CDR2 as SMNVEV (reference sequence). The CDR3 is CASNYEQYF. The CDR3 DNA is TGTGCCAGTAACTACGAGCAGTACTTC.

This clone has only one observation. The CDR3 region is CATSTGLAGLFQETQYF. The CDR3 bases are TGTGCCACCAGCACCGGACTAGCGGGATTATTTCAAGAGACCCAGTACTTC. V usage is TRBV15 and J usage is TRBJ2-5, with TRBD2 matching over 12 bases. V shed 4 bases and J 2 bases; nucleotides not matched to a gene: 8. Per germline, CDR1 LNHNV and CDR2 YYDKDF (reference sequence). The CDR3 totals 17 residues. The full variable domain, completed using reference TRBV15 and TRBJ2-5, is DAMVIQNPRYQVTQFGKPVTLSCSQTLNHNVMYWYQQKSSQAPKLLFHYYDKDFNNEADTPDNFQSRRPNTSFCFLDIRSPGLGDTAMYLCATSTGLAGLFQETQYFGPGTRLLVL.